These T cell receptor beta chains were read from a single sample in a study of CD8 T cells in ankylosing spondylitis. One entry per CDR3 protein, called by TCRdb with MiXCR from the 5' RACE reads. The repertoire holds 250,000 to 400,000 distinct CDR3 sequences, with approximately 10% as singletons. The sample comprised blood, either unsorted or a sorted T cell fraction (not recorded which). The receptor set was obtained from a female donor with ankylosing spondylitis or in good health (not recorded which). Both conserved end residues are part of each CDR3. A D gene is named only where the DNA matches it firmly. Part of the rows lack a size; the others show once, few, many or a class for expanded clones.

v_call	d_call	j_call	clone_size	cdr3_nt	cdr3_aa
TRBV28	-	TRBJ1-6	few	TGTGCCAGCAGTCCCCCGTCGGCAGGAGGGAGTGGGCCCCTCCACTTT	CASSPPSAGGSGPLHF
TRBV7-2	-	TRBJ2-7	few	TGTGCCAGCAGCTTCACCTCTTGGGACGAGCAGTACTTC	CASSFTSWDEQYF
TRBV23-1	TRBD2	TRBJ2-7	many	TGCGCCAGCAGAAGTCCGGGACTAGCGGCCTACGAGCAGTACTTC	CASRSPGLAAYEQYF
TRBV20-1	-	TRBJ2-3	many	TGCAGTGCTTTCAGGGGTGCAGATACGCAGTATTTT	CSAFRGADTQYF
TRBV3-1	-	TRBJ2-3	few	TGTGCCAGCAGGGGTAGCGGAGCCCACACAGATACGCAGTATTTT	CASRGSGAHTDTQYF
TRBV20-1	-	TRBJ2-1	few	TGCAGTGCGAGAATACAGGCGAGCTCCTACAATGAGCAGTTCTTC	CSARIQASSYNEQFF
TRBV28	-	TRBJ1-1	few	TGTGCCAGCAGTCGCCGGGACCCCCATGAAAGAGCTTTCTTT	CASSRRDPHERAFF
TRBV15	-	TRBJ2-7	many	TGTGCCACCAGCAGAGGAAGGACAGCCTACGAGCAGTACTTC	CATSRGRTAYEQYF
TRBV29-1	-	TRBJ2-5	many	TGCAGCGTTGATGAGTCCGCTATTGAGACCCAGTACTTC	CSVDESAIETQYF
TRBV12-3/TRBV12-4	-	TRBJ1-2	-	TGTGCCAGCAGTTTGAGGGGTATATGGGGATTTCCTAGTTTC	CASSLRGIWGFPSF
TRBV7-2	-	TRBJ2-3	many	TGTGCCAGCAGCTTAGGGGGATCAGATACGCAGTATTTT	CASSLGGSDTQYF
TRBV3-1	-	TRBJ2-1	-	TGTGCCAGCAGCCAAGACACTGGGGGCGGGAATGAGCAGTTCTTC	CASSQDTGGGNEQFF
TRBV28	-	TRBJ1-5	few	TGTGCCAGCAGTTTGGTAGGGGGGGCCCGTCAGCCCCAGCATTTT	CASSLVGGARQPQHF
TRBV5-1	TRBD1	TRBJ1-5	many	TGCGCCAGCAGCTTAGGACAGGGAGGTCAGCCCCAGCATTTT	CASSLGQGGQPQHF
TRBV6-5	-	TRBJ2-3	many	TGTGCCAGCAGAACCTATACCGTTGGACACACAGATACGCAGTATTTT	CASRTYTVGHTDTQYF
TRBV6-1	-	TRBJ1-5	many	TGTGCCAGCAGTGAGGATTGGGGGTATCAGCCCCAGCATTTT	CASSEDWGYQPQHF
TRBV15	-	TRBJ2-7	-	TGTGCCACCAGCAGAGAAACAGAGCCCTACGAGCAGTACTTC	CATSRETEPYEQYF
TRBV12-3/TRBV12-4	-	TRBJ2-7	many	TGTGCCAGCAGTGACAGGAACTCCTACGAGCAGTACTTC	CASSDRNSYEQYF
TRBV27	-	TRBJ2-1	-	TGTGCCAGCAGTTCGGACACTCTCGAGGTAAATGAGCAGTTCTTC	CASSSDTLEVNEQFF
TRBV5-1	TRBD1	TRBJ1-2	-	TGCGCCAGCAGCTTAACGGACAGGGATGTCGGCTACACCTTC	CASSLTDRDVGYTF
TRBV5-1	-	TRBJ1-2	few	TGCGCCAGCAGCTCGTCGACGGGGTCTGGCTACACCTTC	CASSSSTGSGYTF
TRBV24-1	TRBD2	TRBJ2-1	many	TGTGCCACCAGTGGGACTAGCGGGAGATCTGGAAATGAGCAGTTCTTC	CATSGTSGRSGNEQFF
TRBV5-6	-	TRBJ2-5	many	TGTGCCAGCAGCTTGTGGACACCTACTCAAGAGACCCAGTACTTC	CASSLWTPTQETQYF
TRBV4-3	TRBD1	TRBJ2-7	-	TGCGCCAGCAGCCAAGAGTCAGGGGGCAACTACGAGCAGTACTTC	CASSQESGGNYEQYF
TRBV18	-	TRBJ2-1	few	TGTGCCAGCTCACCACCGACGACGGGATCCAATGAGCAGTTCTTC	CASSPPTTGSNEQFF
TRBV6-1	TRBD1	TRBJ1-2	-	TGTGCCAGCAGGCGGACAGGGGGCGAGTTTCTCGGTGGCTACACCTTC	CASRRTGGEFLGGYTF
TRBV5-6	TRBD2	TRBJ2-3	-	TGTGCCAGCACCCCAGTAGCGGGGCGTGTCGATACGCAGTATTTT	CASTPVAGRVDTQYF
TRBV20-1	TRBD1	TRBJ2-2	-	TGCAGTGCTAGAGAATGGGACAGGTTTAGTTCCGAGCTGTTTTTT	CSAREWDRFSSELFF
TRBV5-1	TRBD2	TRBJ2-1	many	TGCGCCAGCAGCTTGACTAGCGGGTACTCCTACAATGAGCAGTTCTTC	CASSLTSGYSYNEQFF
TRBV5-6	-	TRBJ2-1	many	TGTGCCAGCAGCCCACGGCGGTCTGGCTCCTACAATGAGCAGTTCTTC	CASSPRRSGSYNEQFF
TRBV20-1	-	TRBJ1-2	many	TGCAGTGCTAGGAACAGCCTGACTAACTATGGCTACACCTTC	CSARNSLTNYGYTF
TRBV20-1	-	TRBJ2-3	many	TGCAGTGCTAGACCCCCTCGGAGGGGAGGAACAGATACGCAGTATTTT	CSARPPRRGGTDTQYF
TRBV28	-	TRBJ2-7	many	TGTGCCAGCAGTTTAGCCCCGTCCTACGAGCAGTACTTC	CASSLAPSYEQYF
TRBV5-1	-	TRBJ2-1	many	TGCGCCAGCAGCTTGGGGAGGCACAATGAGCAGTTCTTC	CASSLGRHNEQFF
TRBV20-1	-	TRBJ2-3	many	TGCAGTGTCTTACTCGGGCCCTCCTGGGGCACAGATACGCAGTATTTT	CSVLLGPSWGTDTQYF
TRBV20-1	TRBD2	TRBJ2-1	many	TGCAGTGCTAGCGGGAGGGCCCATTACAATGAGCAGTTCTTC	CSASGRAHYNEQFF
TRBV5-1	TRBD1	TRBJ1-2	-	TGCGCCAGCAGCCCGGCGGGACAGAAGTATGGCTACACCTTC	CASSPAGQKYGYTF
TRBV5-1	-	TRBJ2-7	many	TGCGCCAGCAGCTACGACCGGGCCTACGAGCAGTACTTC	CASSYDRAYEQYF
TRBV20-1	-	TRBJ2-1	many	TGCAGTGCTAGTCCCCCGGGGGACGTCAATGAGCAGTTCTTC	CSASPPGDVNEQFF
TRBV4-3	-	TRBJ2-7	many	TGCGCCAGCAGCCAAGATCAAGGGCTCTATGGAGGGGAGCAGTACTTC	CASSQDQGLYGGEQYF
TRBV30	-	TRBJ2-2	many	TGTGCCTGGTCGACAGCGGGCACCGGGGAGCTGTTTTTT	CAWSTAGTGELFF
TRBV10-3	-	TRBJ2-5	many	TGTGCCATCAGTGAACCGGGACTCGAAGAGACCCAGTACTTC	CAISEPGLEETQYF
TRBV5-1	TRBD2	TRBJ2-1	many	TGCGCCAGCAGCGTCGGGCCCCCGGGGGGAAATGAGCAGTTCTTC	CASSVGPPGGNEQFF
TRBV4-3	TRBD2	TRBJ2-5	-	TGCGCCAGCAGCCAAGGTGATTTCATTGGGACTAGCCGGGAGACCCAGTACTTC	CASSQGDFIGTSRETQYF
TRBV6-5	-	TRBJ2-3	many	TGTGCCAGCACGTTCACAGGGAGCACAGATACGCAGTATTTT	CASTFTGSTDTQYF
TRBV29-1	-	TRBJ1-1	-	TGCAGCGTCCGAGAGGGGCTCACTGAAGCTTTCTTT	CSVREGLTEAFF
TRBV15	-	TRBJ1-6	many	TGTGCCACCAGCAGAGCTGCCGCTCCCCTCCACTTT	CATSRAAAPLHF
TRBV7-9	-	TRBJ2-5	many	TGTGCCAGCAGCGCAGCAGGGGGGTCTTTCCAAGAGACCCAGTACTTC	CASSAAGGSFQETQYF
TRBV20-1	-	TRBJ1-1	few	TGCAGTGCTAGAGATCCGGCAGGGAGTACTGAAGCTTTCTTT	CSARDPAGSTEAFF
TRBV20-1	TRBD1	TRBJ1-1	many	TGCAGTGCCAATTTCTACAGGGGGCTAAGGGATACTGAAGCTTTCTTT	CSANFYRGLRDTEAFF
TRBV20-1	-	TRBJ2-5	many	TGCAGTGCTAGCCTAGCGACGTACCAAGAGACCCAGTACTTC	CSASLATYQETQYF
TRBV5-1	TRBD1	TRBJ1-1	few	TGCGCCAGCAGCAAGGGACAGGGGCGGGCGGACACTGAAGCTTTCTTT	CASSKGQGRADTEAFF
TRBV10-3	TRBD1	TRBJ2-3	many	TGTGCCATCAGTGGGACTCAGGGGGCAGATACGCAGTATTTT	CAISGTQGADTQYF
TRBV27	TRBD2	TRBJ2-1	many	TGTGCCAGCAGTTTATCGATATACTTGACTAGCGGGACGGACAATGAGCAGTTCTTC	CASSLSIYLTSGTDNEQFF
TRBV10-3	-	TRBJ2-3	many	TGTGCCATCAGTGACTTGACAGTCCCTAAGACAGATACGCAGTATTTT	CAISDLTVPKTDTQYF
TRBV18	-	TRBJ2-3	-	TGTGCCAGCTCACCACAGGACTACACAGATACGCAGTATTTT	CASSPQDYTDTQYF
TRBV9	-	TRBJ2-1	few	TGTGCCAGCAGCTCCGCGGCCGATCTCTCCTACAATGAGCAGTTCTTC	CASSSAADLSYNEQFF
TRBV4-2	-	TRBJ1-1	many	TGTGCCAGCAGCCTGGACCTGACGGGCACTGAAGCTTTCTTT	CASSLDLTGTEAFF